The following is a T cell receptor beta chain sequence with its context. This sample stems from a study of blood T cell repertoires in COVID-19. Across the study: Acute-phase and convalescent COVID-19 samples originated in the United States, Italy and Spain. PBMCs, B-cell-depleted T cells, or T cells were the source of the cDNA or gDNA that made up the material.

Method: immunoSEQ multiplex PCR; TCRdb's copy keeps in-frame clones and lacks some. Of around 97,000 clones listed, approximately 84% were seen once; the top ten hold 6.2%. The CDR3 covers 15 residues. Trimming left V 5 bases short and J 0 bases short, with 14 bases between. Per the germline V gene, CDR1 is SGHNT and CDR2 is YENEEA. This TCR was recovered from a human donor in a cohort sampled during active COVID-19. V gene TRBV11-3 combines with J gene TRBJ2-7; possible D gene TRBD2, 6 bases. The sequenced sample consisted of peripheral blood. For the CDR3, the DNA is TGTGCCAGCAGCGGGGGACTGGGTAACTCCTACGAGCAGTACTTC. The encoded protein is CASSGGLGNSYEQYF.